This TCR beta chain was found in a study of T cell responses to AZD1222 COVID-19 vaccine (TCRdb year 2021). Regarding the complete study: Because spike-specific TCR depth and breadth did not differ between the two schedules, AZD1222 recipients who got a second dose at roughly 4 weeks were pooled with those who got a second dose at roughly 12 weeks. Trial participants were enrolled by age into subgroups of 18-55, 56-69 and 70-plus years, and roughly 160, 29 and 62 TCR-sequenced participants, respectively, were included in these subgroups. A total of just over 230 trial participants underwent TCR sequencing, of whom 207 received two doses of AZD1222 and about 25 received two doses of the MenACWY control vaccine. Study-level results and caveats: In the small 56-69-year group, the increase in depth fell short of significance, most likely because of low power. The whole spike protein was spanned by vaccine-associated CD4 TCRs, and dominant responses were seen in regions 160-218 and 743-854. Conclusions about previously exposed vaccinees are limited because only six or seven AZD1222 recipients were SARS-CoV-2 seropositive at baseline. After two AZD1222 doses, spike-specific TCR breadth and depth were significantly higher than at day 0 and than in MenACWY recipients. Because no day 14 peak-response samples were available, repertoires were characterized only after the peak T cell response. Participants were mostly white British and included more females than males, and it was suggested by the authors that clonal diversity may have been underestimated. Reportedly, close to half of the unique spike-specific TCRs recognized epitopes lying outside the regions that are mutated in the B.1.351 and B.1.1.7 variants.

V is pared back by 7 bases and J by 0 bases, with 9 bases lying between the germline termini. From the germline V gene, CDR1 is MNHNS and CDR2 is SASEGT. The CDR3 has 13 amino acids, counting the end cysteine and phenylalanine. Only CDR3 DNA remains: 39 bases, in frame from the first base. Concerning this clone itself: It lacks a known antigen. Within one base of it there is no much larger clone, and no base qualities were kept.

The CDR3 regions of human TCRbeta chains were analyzed by immunosequencing. Under the source paper's analysis protocol: TCRs in the repertoires were matched against a reference library of SARS-CoV-2-specific TCRs that had been generated with the MIRA antigen-specificity platform. Breadth was defined as the fraction of unique TCRs that were SARS-CoV-2-associated. Depth was defined as the fraction of total T cells that were SARS-CoV-2-associated. Using the MIRA data, every spike-specific TCR was mapped to the spike region that the TCR reacted to and assigned to either a CD4 or a CD8 class. Log10-transformed breadth and depth values were compared by one-way ANOVA with Sidak's multiple comparisons tests. In TCRdb, the immuneACCESS table is reduced to in-frame sequences with V and J assigned. These tables do not hold every clone; where another copy was compared, an unresolved V gene accounts for under half, and the others remain unexplained. The D gene and trimming were derived from the DNA, and the V and J assignments and clone size from that table. This sample has 85,000 to 110,000 clones in its table, and 75% to 95% of those were observed once. Jointly, the top ten make up about 50% of the sample.

Sample time point, as interpreted from the label and publication: baseline before first vaccination. The vaccinee samples were drawn from two UK trials, COV001 and COV002, one of which was a single-blind randomized controlled phase 2/3 trial testing AZD1222 (ChAdOx1 nCoV-19) in healthy adults. Trial participant PBMC samples were collected at day 0 and day 28 after the second dose for TCRbeta chain sequencing. The input for sequencing was peripheral blood, taken on day 0 of AZD1222 vaccination. The sequence is built from TRBV6-1 and TRBJ1-1; no confident D gene assignment can be made. The sequence came from an adult in good health. CDR3 reads: CASTDGMNTEAFF. The DNA sequence reads TGTGCCAGCACGGACGGGATGAACACTGAAGCTTTCTTT.